This TCR beta chain originates from a study of OX40 agonist ivuxolimab in advanced cancers. Sequenced by immunoSEQ multiplex PCR; TCRdb stores in-frame clones only, minus some. This table holds 70,000 to 95,000 clones, about 80% found once. Study-level points and caveats: Those patients achieving a partial response at 0.1-3.0 mg/kg showed among the lowest clonal expansion.

The CDR3 extends over 17 amino acids. V lost 0 bases to trimming and J lost 7 bases; unmatched junction nucleotides: 12. Germline assignment: CDR1 SGHVS and CDR2 FNYEAQ. This clone was detected a few times. What it recognizes is unknown. The sample was CD4+ or CD8+ T cells sorted from blood, taken in a trial of the OX40 agonist ivuxolimab. This receptor was taken from an adult with an advanced solid tumor such as melanoma, head and neck, liver or kidney cancer. The chain uses TRBV7-6 and TRBJ1-1; 9 bases fit TRBD1. Here the CDR3 reads CASSLAPGTGSGFEAFF. DNA of the CDR3: TGTGCCAGCAGCTTAGCACCCGGGACAGGGTCGGGGTTTGAAGCTTTCTTT.